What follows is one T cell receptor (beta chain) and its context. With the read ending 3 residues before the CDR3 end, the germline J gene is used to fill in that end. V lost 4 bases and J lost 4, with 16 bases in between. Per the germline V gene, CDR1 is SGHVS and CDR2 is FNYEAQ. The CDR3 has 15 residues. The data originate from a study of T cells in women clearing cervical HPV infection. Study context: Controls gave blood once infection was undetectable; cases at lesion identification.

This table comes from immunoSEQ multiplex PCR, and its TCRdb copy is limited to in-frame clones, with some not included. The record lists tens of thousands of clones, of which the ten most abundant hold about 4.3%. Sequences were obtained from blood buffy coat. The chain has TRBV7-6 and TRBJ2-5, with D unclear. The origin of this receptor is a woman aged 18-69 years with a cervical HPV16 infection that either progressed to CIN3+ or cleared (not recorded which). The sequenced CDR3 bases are TGTGCCAGCAGCTCATCACAGTCGAATGGAGAGACC. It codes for CASSSSQSNGET. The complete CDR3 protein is CASSSSQSNGETQYF.